What follows are 21 T cell receptor beta chains derived from one specimen sequenced in a study of blood T cell repertoires in COVID-19. Assay used: immunoSEQ multiplex PCR; TCRdb lists only in-frame clones, some missing. The table lists 140,000 or so clones, around 82% of them singletons. Specimen: peripheral blood. Every receptor here comes from a man aged 60-69 years with acute or convalescent COVID-19.

The rearrangement uses TRBV30 and TRBJ2-5; 7 bases align to TRBD1. Germline CDR1 reads GTSNPN; CDR2 reads SVGIG (reference sequence). The CDR3 has 13 residues. J was trimmed by 5 bases and V by 4 bases; bases with no gene match: 7. The CDR3 reads CAWNDRVVETQYF. Written as DNA, the CDR3 is TGTGCCTGGAACGACAGGGTGGTGGAGACCCAGTACTTC.

The rearrangement joins TRBV13 to TRBJ2-1, with D possibly being TRBD2 (6 bases). Between the trimmed V and J ends, which lost 4 bases and 4 bases, there was a span of 11 bases. The CDR3 is 14 amino acids. CDR1 and CDR2 (germline): PRHDT, FYEKMQ (reference sequence). Written as DNA, the CDR3 is TGTGCCAGCAGCTGGCGGACTAATTACAATGAGCAGTTCTTC. Residues: CASSWRTNYNEQFF.

V gene TRBV12-3 or TRBV12-4 combines with J gene TRBJ2-7; TRBD1 matches 8 bases. V shed 6 bases and J 3 bases; nucleotides not matched to a gene: 4. This CDR3 is 13 amino acids long. CDR3 bases: TGTGCCAGCAGCGGGACAGGACGCTACGAGCAGTACTTC. Encoded protein: CASSGTGRYEQYF.

The chain carries TRBV11-2 and TRBJ2-7, with D tentatively TRBD2 (6 bases). The germline CDR1 and CDR2 sequences are SGHAT and FQNNGV. CDR3 length: 14 amino acids. V was clipped by 3 bases and J by 5 bases, with 14 bases between them. This CDR3 is CASSFAYGGNEQYF. Written as DNA, the CDR3 is TGTGCCAGCAGCTTTGCGTACGGAGGGAACGAGCAGTACTTC.

The V gene is TRBV19, the J gene TRBJ2-3; D is possibly TRBD1 (5 bases). Germline V CDR1 and CDR2: LNHDA, SQIVND (reference sequence). This CDR3 has 15 residues. Trimming cost V 4 bases and J 1 base, with 12 bases left between them. The CDR3 spells CASSTQGVGTDTQYF. CDR3 DNA sequence: TGTGCCAGTAGTACCCAGGGTGTAGGCACAGATACGCAGTATTTT.

V usage is TRBV7-9 and J usage is TRBJ2-3; D is uncertain. CDR1 is SEHNR, CDR2 FQNEAQ, per germline (reference sequence). The V end lost 0 bases, the J end lost 6 bases, and 7 bases lay between the germline ends. This CDR3 has 13 amino acids. CDR3 nucleotide sequence: TGTGCCAGCAGCTTAGCGGAGTTGGATACGCAGTATTTT. Translating it yields CASSLAELDTQYF.

Only one count was recorded for this clone. The chain is built from TRBV5-1 and TRBJ2-5; the match to TRBD1 covers 9 bases. Per germline, CDR1 SGHRS and CDR2 YFSETQ. The J segment lost 5 bases and the V segment lost 3 bases, leaving 5 bases of the junction unmatched. This CDR3 spans 14 amino acids. In DNA form, the CDR3 reads TGCGCCAGCAGCTCACAGGGGGCTATGGAGACCCAGTACTTC. Its protein product is CASSSQGAMETQYF.

V is TRBV6-4 and J is TRBJ2-3, with 9 bases aligning to TRBD2. The V gene's germline CDR1 is MRHNA and CDR2 SNTAGT. V was clipped by 3 bases and J by 5 bases; unmatched bases: 6. CDR3 length: 15 amino acids. CDR3: CASSELAGEKDTQYF. The CDR3 coding sequence is TGTGCCAGCAGTGAATTAGCGGGAGAGAAAGATACGCAGTATTTT.

The chain combines TRBV24-1 with TRBJ2-5; 7 positions match TRBD1. V was clipped by 3 bases and J by 1 base; unmatched bases: 4. The CDR3 has 15 residues. Germline V lookup: CDR1 KGHDR, CDR2 SFDVKD. The CDR3 bases are TGTGCCACCAGTGATCCCGGGACAGTCCAAGAGACCCAGTACTTC. It yields the protein CATSDPGTVQETQYF.

V usage is TRBV16 and J usage is TRBJ2-7; tentatively, D is TRBD1 (5 bases). Germline lookup yields CDR1 KGHSY and CDR2 FQNENV. The CDR3 sequence is 15 residues long. Trimming removed 4 bases at V and 2 bases at J, with 15 bases between. CDR3 loop: CASSPHDQGPYEQYF. CDR3 DNA: TGTGCCAGCAGCCCACACGACCAGGGCCCCTACGAGCAGTACTTC.

The genes are TRBV6-5 and TRBJ2-7; TRBD1 matches 8 bases. The CDR3 sequence is 14 residues long. Germline V gene lookup returns CDR1 MNHEY and CDR2 SVGAGI. V dropped 5 bases and J dropped 2; count of bases not matched to a gene: 5. The CDR3 loop is CASSPGQATYEQYF. The CDR3 nucleotides are TGTGCCAGCAGTCCGGGACAGGCCACCTACGAGCAGTACTTC.

V is TRBV19 and J is TRBJ2-3; D is possibly TRBD2 (6 bases). Germline V gene data show CDR1 as LNHDA and CDR2 as SQIVND (reference sequence). V was trimmed by 5 bases and J by 0 bases, leaving 21 bases between them. This CDR3 spans 18 amino acids. CDR3 region: CASSAQETSLYSTDTQYF. As DNA, the CDR3 is TGTGCCAGTAGTGCCCAAGAAACTAGCCTCTATAGCACAGATACGCAGTATTTT.

J is TRBJ2-1 and V is TRBV6-4, with TRBD2 matching 9 bases. Germline assignment: CDR1 MRHNA and CDR2 SNTAGT. The CDR3 loop spans 14 amino acids. The J segment lost 7 bases and the V segment lost 3 bases, leaving 4 bases of the junction unmatched. The CDR3: CASSETSGSNEQFF. Here the CDR3 DNA reads TGTGCCAGCAGTGAAACTAGCGGGTCGAATGAGCAGTTCTTC.

The V gene is TRBV19, the J gene TRBJ2-1; D gene ambiguous. The CDR3 runs to 11 residues. V was pared by 4 bases and J by 7 bases, with 5 bases between. CDR1 and CDR2 (germline): LNHDA, SQIVND (reference sequence). This CDR3 is CASSKQNEQFF. Written as DNA, the CDR3 is TGTGCCAGTAGTAAACAAAATGAGCAGTTCTTC.

The chain joins TRBV6-5 to TRBJ1-2; 12 nucleotides match TRBD1. The germline CDR1 and CDR2 sequences are MNHEY and SVGAGI. V shed 0 bases, J shed 7 bases, and the junction held 6 bases outside the gene matches. This CDR3 has 16 amino acids. The CDR3 sequence: CASSYSGGTGGRGYTF. The CDR3 nucleotides are TGTGCCAGCAGTTACTCAGGGGGGACAGGGGGCCGTGGCTACACCTTC.

V and J are TRBV10-3 and TRBJ2-2; 10 nucleotides match TRBD2. This CDR3 has 14 residues. V lost 6 bases and J lost 3; bases outside the gene matches: 1. The germline V gene has CDR1 ENHRY and CDR2 SYGVKD. The CDR3, as DNA: TGTGCCATCAGCCTAGCGGGAGACACCGGGGAGCTGTTTTTT. Translating gives CAISLAGDTGELFF.

The V and J genes are TRBV5-5 and TRBJ2-5; 11 positions match TRBD2. CDR3 length: 15 residues. Germline CDR1 and CDR2: SGHKS and YYEKEE (reference sequence). The V gene end was trimmed by 5 bases and the J gene end by 5 bases; junction bases not matched to a gene: 8. CDR3: CASRSVAGGRETQYF. The CDR3 DNA follows: TGTGCCAGCAGATCGGTAGCGGGAGGGCGGGAGACCCAGTACTTC.

V gene TRBV18 combines with J gene TRBJ2-2, with 8 bases identical to TRBD1. This CDR3 comprises 14 residues. V was clipped by 4 bases and J by 6 bases; unmatched bases: 4. The germline CDR1 and CDR2 sequences are KGHSH and LQKENI. The CDR3 DNA sequence: TGTGCCAGCTCACGAGACAGGGGTTCCGGGGAGCTGTTTTTT. Translated, it gives CASSRDRGSGELFF.

This sequence joins TRBV11-2 and TRBJ2-1, with 12 bases that match TRBD2. The length of the CDR3 is 15 residues. V lost 5 bases, J lost 7 bases, and 6 bases stayed unmatched. Germline loops: CDR1 SGHAT, CDR2 FQNNGV. This CDR3 reads CASSPLAGGHNEQFF. Here the CDR3 DNA reads TGTGCCAGCAGCCCACTAGCGGGAGGACATAATGAGCAGTTCTTC.

V usage is TRBV2 and J usage is TRBJ2-3, with 10 bases that match TRBD2. Germline loops: CDR1 SNHLY, CDR2 FYNNEI. V lost 4 bases to trimming and J lost 3 bases; unmatched junction nucleotides: 7. The CDR3 is 16 residues long. The CDR3 bases are TGTGCCAGCAGTGGTCGAGCGGGAGGGTGGACAGATACGCAGTATTTT. Protein product: CASSGRAGGWTDTQYF. Drawing the rest from reference TRBV2 and TRBJ2-3, the complete variable domain is EPEVTQTPSHQVTQMGQEVILRCVPISNHLYFYWYRQILGQKVEFLVSFYNNEISEKSEIFDDQFSVERPDGSNFTLKIRSTKLEDSAMYFCASSGRAGGWTDTQYFGPGTRLTVL.

The rearrangement joins TRBV5-4 to TRBJ2-7; 13 nucleotides agree with TRBD2. The CDR3 is made up of 17 amino acids. CDR1 is SGHNT and CDR2 is YYREEE in the germline V gene (reference sequence). The V and J ends lost 7 bases and 4 bases, in that order; junction bases with no gene match: 14. CDR3 amino acids: CASGRTSGRASGYEQYF. In DNA form, the CDR3 reads TGTGCCAGCGGACGTACTAGCGGGAGGGCCTCAGGGTACGAGCAGTACTTC. The full variable domain, rest sourced from reference TRBV5-4 and TRBJ2-7, is ETGVTQSPTHLIKTRGQQVTLRCSSQSGHNTVSWYQQALGQGPQFIFQYYREEENGRGNFPPRFSGLQFPNYSSELNVNALELDDSALYLCASGRTSGRASGYEQYFGPGTRLTVT.